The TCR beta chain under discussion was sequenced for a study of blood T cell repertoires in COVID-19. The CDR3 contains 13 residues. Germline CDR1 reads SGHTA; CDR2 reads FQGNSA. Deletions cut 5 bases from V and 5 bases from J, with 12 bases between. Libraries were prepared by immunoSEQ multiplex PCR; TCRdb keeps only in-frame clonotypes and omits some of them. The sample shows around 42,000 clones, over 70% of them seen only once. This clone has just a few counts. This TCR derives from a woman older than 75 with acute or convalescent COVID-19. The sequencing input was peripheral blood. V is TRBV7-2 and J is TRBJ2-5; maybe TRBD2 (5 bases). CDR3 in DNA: TGTGCCAGCAGCCGGACTGGGATGGAGACCCAGTACTTC. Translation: CASSRTGMETQYF.